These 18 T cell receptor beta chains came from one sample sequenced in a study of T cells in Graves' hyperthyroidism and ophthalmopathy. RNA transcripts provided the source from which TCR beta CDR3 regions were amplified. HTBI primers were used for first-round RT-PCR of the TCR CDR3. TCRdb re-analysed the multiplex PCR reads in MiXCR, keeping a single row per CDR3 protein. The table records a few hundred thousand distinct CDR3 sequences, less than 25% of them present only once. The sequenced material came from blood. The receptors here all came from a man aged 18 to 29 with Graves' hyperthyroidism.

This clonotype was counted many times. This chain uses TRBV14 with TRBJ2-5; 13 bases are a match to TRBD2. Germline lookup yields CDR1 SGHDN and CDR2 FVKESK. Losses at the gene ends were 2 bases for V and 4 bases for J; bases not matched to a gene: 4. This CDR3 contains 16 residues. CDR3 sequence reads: CASSQRGLAGRETQYF. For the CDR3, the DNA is TGTGCCAGCAGCCAAAGGGGACTAGCGGGACGAGAGACCCAGTACTTC.

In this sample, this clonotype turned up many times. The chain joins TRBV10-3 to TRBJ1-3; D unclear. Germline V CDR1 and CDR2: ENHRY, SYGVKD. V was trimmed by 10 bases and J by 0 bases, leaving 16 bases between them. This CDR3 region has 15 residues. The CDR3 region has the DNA TGTGCCACCATTGGGAACGTGGACTCTGGAAACACCATATATTTT. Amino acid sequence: CATIGNVDSGNTIYF.

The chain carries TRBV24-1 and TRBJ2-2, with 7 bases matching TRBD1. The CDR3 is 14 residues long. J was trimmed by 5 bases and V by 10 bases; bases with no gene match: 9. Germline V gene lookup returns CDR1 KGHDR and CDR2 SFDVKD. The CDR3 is CATRDSPETGELFF. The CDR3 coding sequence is TGTGCCACGAGGGACAGTCCTGAAACCGGGGAGCTGTTTTTT.

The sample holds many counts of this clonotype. The DNA of the CDR3 is TGCGCTTCGGGTGGGGGACAGATGAACACTGAAGCTTTCTTT. Encoded protein: CASGGGQMNTEAFF. The rearrangement links TRBV5-1 to TRBJ1-1, with 7 bases matching TRBD1. The CDR3 loop spans 14 amino acids. CDR1 is SGHRS and CDR2 is YFSETQ in the germline V gene.

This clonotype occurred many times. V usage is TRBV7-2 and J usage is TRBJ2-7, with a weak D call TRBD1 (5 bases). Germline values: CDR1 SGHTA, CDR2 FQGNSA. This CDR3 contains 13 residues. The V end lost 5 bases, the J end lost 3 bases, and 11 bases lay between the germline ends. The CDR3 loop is CASSIEDSYEQYF. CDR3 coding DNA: TGTGCCAGCAGCATAGAAGACAGCTACGAGCAGTACTTC.

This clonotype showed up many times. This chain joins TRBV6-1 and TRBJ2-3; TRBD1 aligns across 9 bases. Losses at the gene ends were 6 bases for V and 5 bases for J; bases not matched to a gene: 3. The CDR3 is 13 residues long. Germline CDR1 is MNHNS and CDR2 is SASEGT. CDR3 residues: CASSGTGKDTQYF. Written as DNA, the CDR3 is TGTGCCAGCAGCGGGACAGGGAAAGATACGCAGTATTTT.

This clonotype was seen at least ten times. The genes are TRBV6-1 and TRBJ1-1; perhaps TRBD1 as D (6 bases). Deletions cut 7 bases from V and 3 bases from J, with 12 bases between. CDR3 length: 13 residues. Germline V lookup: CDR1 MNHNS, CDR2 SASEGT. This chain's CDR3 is CASTLQGHTEAFF. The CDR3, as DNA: TGTGCCAGCACACTACAGGGACACACTGAAGCTTTCTTT.

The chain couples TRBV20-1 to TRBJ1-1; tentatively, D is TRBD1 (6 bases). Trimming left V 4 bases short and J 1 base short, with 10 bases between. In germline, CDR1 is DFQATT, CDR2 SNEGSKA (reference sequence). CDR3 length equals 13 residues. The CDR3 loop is CSATGQRNTEAFF. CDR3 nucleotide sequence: TGCAGTGCTACCGGACAGCGGAACACTGAAGCTTTCTTT.

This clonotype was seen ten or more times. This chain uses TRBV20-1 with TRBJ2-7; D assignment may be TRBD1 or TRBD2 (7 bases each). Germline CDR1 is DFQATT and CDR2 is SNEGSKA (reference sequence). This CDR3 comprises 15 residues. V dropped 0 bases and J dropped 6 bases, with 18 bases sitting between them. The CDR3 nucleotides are TGCAGTGCTAGAGATCCTGGGGGGGACAGTCTCGAGCAGTACTTC. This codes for CSARDPGGDSLEQYF.

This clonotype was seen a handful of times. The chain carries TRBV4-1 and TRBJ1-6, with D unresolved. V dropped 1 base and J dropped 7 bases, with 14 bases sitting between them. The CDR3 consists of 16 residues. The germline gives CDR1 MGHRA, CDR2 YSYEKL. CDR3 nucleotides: TGCGCCAGCAGCCAAGGCCATACGAAGTCAAATTCACCCCTCCACTTT. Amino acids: CASSQGHTKSNSPLHF.

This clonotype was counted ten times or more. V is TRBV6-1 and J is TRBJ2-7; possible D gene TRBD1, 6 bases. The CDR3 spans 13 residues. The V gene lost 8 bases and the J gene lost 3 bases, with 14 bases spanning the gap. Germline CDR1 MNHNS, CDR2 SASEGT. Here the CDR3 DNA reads TGTGCCAGCCTCTCCAAGGACAGCTACGAGCAGTACTTC. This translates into CASLSKDSYEQYF.

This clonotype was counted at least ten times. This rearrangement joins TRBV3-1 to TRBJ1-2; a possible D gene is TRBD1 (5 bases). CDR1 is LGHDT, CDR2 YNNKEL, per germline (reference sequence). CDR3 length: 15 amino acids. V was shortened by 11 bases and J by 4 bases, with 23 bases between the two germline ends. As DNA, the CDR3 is TGTGCCTCCAAGCCAAGGGGCATACTACCCTATGGCTACACCTTC. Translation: CASKPRGILPYGYTF.

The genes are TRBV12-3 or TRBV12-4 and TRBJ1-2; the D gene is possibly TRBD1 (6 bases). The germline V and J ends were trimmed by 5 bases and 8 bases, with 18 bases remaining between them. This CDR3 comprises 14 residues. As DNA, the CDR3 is TGTGCCAGCAGTCCTTGGGACACCTCTCAAGGCTACACCTTC. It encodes CASSPWDTSQGYTF.

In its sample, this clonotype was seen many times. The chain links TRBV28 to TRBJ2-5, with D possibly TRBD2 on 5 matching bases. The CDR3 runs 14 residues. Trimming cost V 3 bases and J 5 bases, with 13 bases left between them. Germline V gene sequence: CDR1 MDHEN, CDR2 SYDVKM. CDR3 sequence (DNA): TGTGCCAGCAGTTTGAGGGAGCATACCGAGACCCAGTACTTC. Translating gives CASSLREHTETQYF.

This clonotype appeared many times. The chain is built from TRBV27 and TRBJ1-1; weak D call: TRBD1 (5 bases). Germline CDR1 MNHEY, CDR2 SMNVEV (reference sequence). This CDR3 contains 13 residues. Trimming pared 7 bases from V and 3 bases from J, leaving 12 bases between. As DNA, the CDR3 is TGTGCCAGCACTGGGACGGATGACACTGAAGCTTTCTTT. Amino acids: CASTGTDDTEAFF.

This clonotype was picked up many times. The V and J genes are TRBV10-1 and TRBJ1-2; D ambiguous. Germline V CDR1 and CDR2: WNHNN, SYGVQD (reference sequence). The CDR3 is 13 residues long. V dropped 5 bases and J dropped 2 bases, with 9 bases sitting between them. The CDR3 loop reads CASSIPRNYGYTF. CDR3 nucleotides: TGCGCCAGCAGTATACCCAGGAACTATGGCTACACCTTC.

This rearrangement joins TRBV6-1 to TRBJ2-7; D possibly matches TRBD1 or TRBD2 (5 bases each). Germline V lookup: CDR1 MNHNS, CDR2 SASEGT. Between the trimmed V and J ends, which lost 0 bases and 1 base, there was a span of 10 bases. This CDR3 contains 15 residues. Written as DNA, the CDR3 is TGTGCCAGCAGTGAAGCGGGGGTAAAGTCCTACGAGCAGTACTTC. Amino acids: CASSEAGVKSYEQYF.

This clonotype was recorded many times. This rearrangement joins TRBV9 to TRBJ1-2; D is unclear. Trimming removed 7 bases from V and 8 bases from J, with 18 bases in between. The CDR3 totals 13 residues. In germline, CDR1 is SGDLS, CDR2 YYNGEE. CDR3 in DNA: TGTGCCAGCCATGGCGGCACCGAGGGAGGCTACACCTTC. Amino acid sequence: CASHGGTEGGYTF.